The 13 T cell receptor beta chains presented below share a single source sample, sequenced in a study of beta chain features in type 1 diabetes (dated by TCRdb to 2017 to 2018). The study at large found these results: Type 1 diabetes patients showed a moderate but significant shortening of TCRB CDR3 length in all four CD4+ subsets.

These receptors have no identified antigens. Library generation was performed with the immunoSEQ multiplex PCR assay. The entire isolated RNA was reverse transcribed using the High Capacity cDNA Reverse Transcription Kit, and thus expressed TCRB transcripts were sequenced. Held by TCRdb, this immuneACCESS table contains in-frame sequences only and omits some clones. Under half of the omission traces to an unresolved V gene where checked; the cause of the rest is unknown. In this sample the table shows about 710,000 clones, over 12% of which occur a single time. Nearly 0.04% of the sample goes to the ten largest clones. The source material was naive CD4+ T cells from blood. Read against the paper, the sample's cell subset or site label means: true naive CD4+ T cells. All receptors derive from a man younger than 30 with type 1 diabetes.

This chain uses TRBV7-9 with TRBJ1-2, with D unresolved. Germline V lookup: CDR1 SEHNR, CDR2 FQNEAQ (reference sequence). CDR3 size: 13 residues. V lost 1 base and J lost 4, with 7 bases in between. The CDR3 DNA reads TGTGCCAGCAGCTTAGATGGAGGCTATGGCTACACCTTC. Amino acids: CASSLDGGYGYTF.

This clone has more than one count but fewer than ten. The sample contains more than one DNA sequence encoding this CDR3. This chain uses TRBV15 with TRBJ2-7; the D gene could be TRBD1 or TRBD2 (5 bases each). Trimming took off 0 bases at V and 2 bases at J, with 14 bases between the two ends. The germline V gene has CDR1 LNHNV and CDR2 YYDKDF (reference sequence). The CDR3 length is 16 residues. CDR3 residues: CATSRDRAGSPYEQYF. The CDR3 region has the DNA TGTGCCACCAGCAGAGATAGGGCAGGGAGCCCCTACGAGCAGTACTTC. Drawing the rest from reference TRBV15 and TRBJ2-7, the complete variable domain is DAMVIQNPRYQVTQFGKPVTLSCSQTLNHNVMYWYQQKSSQAPKLLFHYYDKDFNNEADTPDNFQSRRPNTSFCFLDIRSPGLGDTAMYLCATSRDRAGSPYEQYFGPGTRLTVT.

This rearrangement joins TRBV14 to TRBJ2-7; D gene uncertain. The CDR3 contains 12 residues. The germline V gene has CDR1 SGHDN and CDR2 FVKESK. Deletions cut 1 base from V and 10 bases from J, with 11 bases between. CDR3 protein: CASSQVESGQYF. CDR3 sequence (DNA): TGTGCCAGCAGCCAAGTAGAGTCTGGTCAGTACTTC.

The J gene is TRBJ2-2, the V gene TRBV25-1; D ambiguous. V lost 8 bases and J lost 0, with 13 bases in between. This CDR3 is built from 15 residues. CDR1 is MGHDK and CDR2 is SYGVNS in the germline V gene. The CDR3 nucleotides read TGTGCCAGCGAAAAATCTCTGGCGAACACCGGGGAGCTGTTTTTT. Translating gives CASEKSLANTGELFF. Full variable domain (missing parts from reference TRBV25-1 and TRBJ2-2): EADIYQTPRYLVIGTGKKITLECSQTMGHDKMYWYQQDPGMELHLIHYSYGVNSTEKGDLSSESTVSRIRTEHFPLTLESARPSHTSQYLCASEKSLANTGELFFGEGSRLTVL.

Note on this clone: The sample holds other DNA sequences that translate to the same CDR3. The chain recombines TRBV30 with TRBJ2-3; 8 bases are a match to TRBD2. Germline V CDR1 and CDR2: GTSNPN, SVGIG (reference sequence). V was pared by 1 base and J by 4 bases, with 4 bases of the junction left unmatched. The CDR3 loop spans 14 amino acids. The CDR3, as DNA: TGTGCCTGGAGTGCCGGGGGGGGTGCAGATACGCAGTATTTT. It yields the protein CAWSAGGGADTQYF.

This clone was detected a few times. The rearrangement uses TRBV6-1 and TRBJ2-3; D is uncertain. The CDR3 totals 20 residues. Germline lookup yields CDR1 MNHNS and CDR2 SASEGT. The germline V and J ends were trimmed by 4 bases and 0 bases, with 26 bases remaining between them. CDR3 nucleotides: TGTGCCAGCAGTGTTGGTATCGGGCCCACCTCGAGACAAAGCACAGATACGCAGTATTTT. Protein product: CASSVGIGPTSRQSTDTQYF.

The chain has TRBV4-2 and TRBJ2-2; D is possibly TRBD1 (6 bases). Germline-derived CDR1 and CDR2 are LGHNA and YNFKEQ. The CDR3 loop spans 15 amino acids. V was cut by 3 bases and J by 1 base, with 9 bases left in between. CDR3 bases: TGTGCCAGCAGCCAGATGACAGGGAACACCGGGGAGCTGTTTTTT. Its protein is CASSQMTGNTGELFF.

The genes are TRBV18 and TRBJ2-3, with D perhaps matching TRBD2 (6 bases). The CDR3 has 16 residues. Trimming took off 6 bases at V and 0 bases at J, with 16 bases between the two ends. Looked up from germline, CDR1 is KGHSH and CDR2 is LQKENI. This chain's CDR3 is CASSPDLASSTDTQYF. The DNA for the CDR3 is TGTGCCAGCTCGCCAGACCTAGCGTCTAGCACAGATACGCAGTATTTT. Looking up the rest from reference TRBV18 and TRBJ2-3 gives the full variable domain: NAGVMQNPRHLVRRRGQEARLRCSPMKGHSHVYWYRQLPEEGLKFMVYLQKENIIDESGMPKERFSAEFPKEGPSILRIQQVVRGDSAAYFCASSPDLASSTDTQYFGPGTRLTVL.

The chain carries TRBV30 and TRBJ2-1, with TRBD2 matching 7 bases. The CDR3 extends over 15 amino acids. The ends lost 6 bases at V and 6 bases at J; junction bases unmatched: 14. Looked up from germline, CDR1 is GTSNPN and CDR2 is SVGIG (reference sequence). CDR3 region: CACKGAGVPGNEQFF. As DNA, the CDR3 is TGTGCCTGTAAAGGGGCGGGAGTACCGGGCAATGAGCAGTTCTTC.

This clone was recorded a few times. The chain employs TRBV7-6 and TRBJ1-1, with TRBD1 as a possible D gene (6 bases). Germline lookup yields CDR1 SGHVS and CDR2 FNYEAQ. CDR3 length: 14 residues. The germline V and J ends were trimmed by 4 bases and 5 bases, with 14 bases remaining between them. The DNA of the CDR3 is TGTGCCAGCAGCTCACAGGGAGGAGAGACTGAAGCTTTCTTT. Encoded protein: CASSSQGGETEAFF.

This clone was found a few times. An end of the junction differs from the germline gene, which may be a read error. The sample contains more than one DNA sequence encoding this CDR3. CDR3 protein: CASSLSTSTDTQYF. The CDR3 DNA sequence: TGTGCTAGCAGCTTATCAACTAGCACAGATACGCAGTATTTT. The rearrangement uses TRBV7-7 and TRBJ2-3; D ambiguous. CDR3 length: 14 residues. Germline CDR1 is SSHAT and CDR2 is FNYEAQ (reference sequence).

The genes are TRBV5-1 and TRBJ2-1; D is tentatively TRBD1 or TRBD2 (5 bases each). This CDR3 has 12 residues. Germline lookup yields CDR1 SGHRS and CDR2 YFSETQ. Trimming pared 4 bases from V and 8 bases from J, leaving 10 bases between. The CDR3 is CASSRQGHEQFF. The CDR3 DNA reads as TGCGCCAGCAGCCGCCAGGGACATGAGCAGTTCTTC.

This clone was observed a handful of times. This sequence joins TRBV9 and TRBJ2-3; D is uncertain. The CDR3 spans 14 residues. Germline lookup yields CDR1 SGDLS and CDR2 YYNGEE. The V end was cut by 4 bases, the J end by 2 bases, with 11 bases between. CDR3 loop: CASSPAPPTDTQYF. The CDR3 region has the DNA TGTGCCAGCAGCCCCGCGCCCCCCACAGATACGCAGTATTTT.